The clone carrying this T cell receptor (beta chain) was recorded many times. Its matching antigen is unknown. This sample is part of a study of metastatic and nonmetastatic thyroid tumors. Study-wide background: Repertoire data that came from the blood and tumor or nodule tissue of malignant and benign thyroid patients were compared.

Under the authors' procedure: It was from CDR3 differences across clinicopathological groups that a distant-metastasis classifier for papillary thyroid cancer was built. TCRdb redid the clone calls on the PCR reads using MiXCR. The V and J calls and clone size come from TCRdb's table, not from the authors' own analysis. Of tens of thousands of clones in the sample, about 12% were seen once. Regarding the study as a whole: Malignant thyroid tumors reportedly had TCR beta diversity that was significantly higher than in benign nodules, in blood and tumor.

V was clipped by 7 bases and J by 0 bases, with 12 bases between them. The CDR3 sequence is 14 residues long. Each patient went into thyroid surgery without having received any treatment. Sequenced: blood. The receptor comes from a female donor with papillary thyroid cancer or a benign thyroid nodule (not recorded which). Some clones in this sample may be carry-over from other donors' samples. This chain joins TRBV12-3 or TRBV12-4 and TRBJ1-1; a possible D gene is TRBD1 (5 bases). CDR3 region: CASNGAAMNTEAFF. The DNA of the CDR3 is TGTGCCAGCAATGGGGCAGCTATGAACACTGAAGCTTTCTTT.